These 5 T cell receptor beta chains share one sample of origin, sequenced in a study of shared clonotypes between healthy human individuals (dated by TCRdb to 2020 to 2022). Library preparation employed the immunoSEQ multiplex PCR assay. TCRdb's version of the immuneACCESS table is confined to in-frame rearrangements and falls short of the full clone set. An unresolved V gene accounts for under half of the shortfall where checked; the remainder is of unknown origin. The sample data list around 1.4 million clones, and around 98.5% of these were observed just once. Over 0.3% of the sample goes to the ten largest clones. The sequenced sample was naive CD4+ T cells sorted from blood. What this sample's cell subset or site label stands for: CD45RA+ positively selected. These TCRs come from a man aged 25 to 45 in good health.

The rearrangement links TRBV19 to TRBJ2-4; D uncertain. Trimming stripped 1 base from V and 4 bases from J, with 11 bases between. This CDR3 contains 15 residues. Germline CDR1 reads LNHDA; CDR2 reads SQIVND (reference sequence). The CDR3 is CASSIVADGKNIQYF. In DNA form, the CDR3 reads TGTGCCAGTAGTATAGTCGCGGATGGGAAAAACATTCAGTACTTC.

The rearrangement uses TRBV5-1 and TRBJ2-7, with D possibly matching TRBD1 (6 bases). V lost 3 bases to trimming and J lost 1 base, with 14 bases between them. The germline gives CDR1 SGHRS, CDR2 YFSETQ. CDR3 length: 15 amino acids. The CDR3 coding sequence is TGCGCCAGCAGCTACACAGGGTTCCCGTCCTACGAGCAGTACTTC. This gives the protein CASSYTGFPSYEQYF.

The chain couples TRBV28 to TRBJ2-1; 8 positions agree with TRBD1. This CDR3 is built from 15 residues. Germline V gene sequence: CDR1 MDHEN, CDR2 SYDVKM. The ends lost 5 bases at V and 5 bases at J; junction bases unmatched: 8. The chain's CDR3 is CASSPPGQANNEQFF. As DNA, the CDR3 is TGTGCCAGCAGTCCTCCGGGACAGGCTAACAATGAGCAGTTCTTC.

The chain has TRBV5-1 and TRBJ2-3; possibly TRBD1 for D (5 bases). Germline V gives CDR1 SGHRS, CDR2 YFSETQ. CDR3 size: 14 residues. Between the trimmed V and J ends, which lost 4 bases and 1 base, there was a span of 10 bases. CDR3 sequence reads: CASSARVGTDTQYF. The CDR3 DNA is TGCGCCAGCAGCGCCAGGGTAGGCACAGATACGCAGTATTTT.

The sample holds one count of this clone. The gene calls are TRBV10-3 and TRBJ2-1, with TRBD2 identical over 9 bases. Germline V gene data show CDR1 as ENHRY and CDR2 as SYGVKD. This CDR3 has 16 residues. The ends lost 7 bases at V and 0 bases at J; junction bases unmatched: 7. The CDR3 reads CAITGIAGASYNEQFF. CDR3 DNA sequence: TGTGCCATCACCGGGATAGCGGGAGCCTCCTACAATGAGCAGTTCTTC.